This TCR beta chain was sequenced for a study of cytomegalovirus exposure and HLA in healthy donors. This CDR3 contains 12 residues. Germline CDR1 SEHNR, CDR2 FQNEAQ (reference sequence). Concerning this clone itself: Its antigen is undetermined. An end of the junction differs from the germline gene, which may be a read error.

Use of 60 Vbeta and 13 Jbeta primers characterized the PCR. Produced via immunoSEQ multiplex PCR; TCRdb's table is partial and in-frame only. The sample has about 210,000 clones, about four fifths seen once; the top ten hold approximately 0.36%. Regarding the study as a whole: In a later analysis, productive TCRs from donors in an Asian-associated ancestry cluster reportedly carried fewer N-insertions than the cohort mean. It has been reported that TCR beta sequences accurately predicted the HLA-A and HLA-B alleles of most subjects. In an earlier analysis, about 87% or about 30%: the productive usage of most TCR beta V segments. The classifier reportedly diagnosed cytomegalovirus status with high sensitivity and specificity.

This clonotype was sampled from a male donor in good health and CMV-seropositive. Sample: PBMCs. V gene TRBV7-9 combines with J gene TRBJ2-2; D unresolved. The DNA for the CDR3 is TGTTCCAGCAGGTCGATAGCCGGGGAGCTGTTTTTT. This translates into CSSRSIAGELFF.